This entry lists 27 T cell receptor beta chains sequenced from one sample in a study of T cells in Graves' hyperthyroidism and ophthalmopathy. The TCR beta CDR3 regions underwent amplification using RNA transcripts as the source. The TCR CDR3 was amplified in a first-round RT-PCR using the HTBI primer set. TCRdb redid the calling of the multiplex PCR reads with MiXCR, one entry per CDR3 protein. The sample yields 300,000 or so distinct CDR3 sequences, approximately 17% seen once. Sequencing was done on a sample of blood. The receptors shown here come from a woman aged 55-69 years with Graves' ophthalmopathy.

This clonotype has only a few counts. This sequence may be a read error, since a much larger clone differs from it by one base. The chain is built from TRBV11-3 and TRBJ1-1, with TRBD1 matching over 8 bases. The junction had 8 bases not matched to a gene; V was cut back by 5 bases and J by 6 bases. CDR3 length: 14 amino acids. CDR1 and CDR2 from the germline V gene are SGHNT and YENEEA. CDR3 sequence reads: CASSATGELPEAFF. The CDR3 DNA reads TGTGCCAGCAGCGCGACAGGGGAATTGCCTGAAGCTTTCTTT.

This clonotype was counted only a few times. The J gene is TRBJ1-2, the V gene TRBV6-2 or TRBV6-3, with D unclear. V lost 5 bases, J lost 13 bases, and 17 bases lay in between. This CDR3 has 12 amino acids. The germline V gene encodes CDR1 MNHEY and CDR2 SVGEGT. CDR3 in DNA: TGTGCCAGCAGTCCATCCAGACACCCTTCCACCTTC. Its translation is CASSPSRHPSTF.

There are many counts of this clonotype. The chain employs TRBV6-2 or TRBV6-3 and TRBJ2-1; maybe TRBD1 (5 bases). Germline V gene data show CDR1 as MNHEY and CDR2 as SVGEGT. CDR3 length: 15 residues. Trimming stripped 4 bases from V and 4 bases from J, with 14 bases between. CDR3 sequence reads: CASSSGISRYNEQFF. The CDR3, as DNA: TGTGCCAGCAGTTCAGGGATCTCCCGTTACAATGAGCAGTTCTTC.

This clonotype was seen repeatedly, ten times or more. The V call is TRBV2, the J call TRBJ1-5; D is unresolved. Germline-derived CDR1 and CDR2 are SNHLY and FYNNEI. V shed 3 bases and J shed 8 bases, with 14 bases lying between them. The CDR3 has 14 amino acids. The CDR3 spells CASSDPRSSKPQHF. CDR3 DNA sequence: TGTGCCAGCAGTGATCCTAGATCGAGTAAGCCCCAGCATTTT.

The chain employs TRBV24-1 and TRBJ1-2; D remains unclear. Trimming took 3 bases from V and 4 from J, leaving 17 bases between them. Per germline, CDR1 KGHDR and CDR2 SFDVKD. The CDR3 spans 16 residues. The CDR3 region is CATSDPRQANPYGYTF. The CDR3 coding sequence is TGTGCCACCAGTGATCCCCGGCAGGCCAACCCCTATGGCTACACCTTC.

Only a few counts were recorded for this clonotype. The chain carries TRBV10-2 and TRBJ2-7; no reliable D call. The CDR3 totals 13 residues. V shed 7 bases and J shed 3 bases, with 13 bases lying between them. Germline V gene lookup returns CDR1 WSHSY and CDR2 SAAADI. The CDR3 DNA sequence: TGCGCCAGCATCGGAGCTGGGAACTACGAGCAGTACTTC. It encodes CASIGAGNYEQYF.

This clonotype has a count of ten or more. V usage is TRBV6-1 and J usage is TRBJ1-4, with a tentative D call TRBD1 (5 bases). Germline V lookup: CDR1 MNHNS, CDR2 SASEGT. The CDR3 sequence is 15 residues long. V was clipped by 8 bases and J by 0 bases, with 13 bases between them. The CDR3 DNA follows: TGTGCCAGCTCGACCTCGGGGGCAACTAATGAAAAACTGTTTTTT. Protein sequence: CASSTSGATNEKLFF.

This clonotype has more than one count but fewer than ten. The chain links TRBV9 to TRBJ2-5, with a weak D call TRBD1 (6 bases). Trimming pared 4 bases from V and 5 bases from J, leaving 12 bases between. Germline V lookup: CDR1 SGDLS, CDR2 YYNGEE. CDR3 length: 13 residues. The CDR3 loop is CASSRNRDETQYF. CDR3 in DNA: TGTGCCAGCAGCCGTAACAGGGACGAGACCCAGTACTTC.

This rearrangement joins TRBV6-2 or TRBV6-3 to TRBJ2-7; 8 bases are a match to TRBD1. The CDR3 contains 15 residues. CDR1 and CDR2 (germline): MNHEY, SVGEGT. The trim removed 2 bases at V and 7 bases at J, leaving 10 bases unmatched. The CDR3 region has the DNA TGTGCCAGCAGTTACGGGACAGGACGAACGTGGGAGCAGTACTTC. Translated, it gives CASSYGTGRTWEQYF.

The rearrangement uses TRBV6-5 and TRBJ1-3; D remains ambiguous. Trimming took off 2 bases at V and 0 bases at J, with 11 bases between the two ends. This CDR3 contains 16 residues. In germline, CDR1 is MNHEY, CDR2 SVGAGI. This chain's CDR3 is CASSYDDANSGNTIYF. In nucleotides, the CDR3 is TGTGCCAGCAGTTACGACGACGCAAACTCTGGAAACACCATATATTTT.

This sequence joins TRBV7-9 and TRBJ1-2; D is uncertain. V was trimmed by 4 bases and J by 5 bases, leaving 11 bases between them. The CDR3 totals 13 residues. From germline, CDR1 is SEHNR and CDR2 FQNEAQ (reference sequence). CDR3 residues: CASSSVGRYGYTF. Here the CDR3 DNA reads TGTGCCAGCAGCTCAGTTGGGCGGTATGGCTACACCTTC.

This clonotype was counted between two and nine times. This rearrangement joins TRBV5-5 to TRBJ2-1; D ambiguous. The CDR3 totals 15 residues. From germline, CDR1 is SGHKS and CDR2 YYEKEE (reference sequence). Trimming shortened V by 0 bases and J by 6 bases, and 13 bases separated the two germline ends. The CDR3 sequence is CASSLALPKVNEQFF. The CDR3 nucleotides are TGTGCCAGCAGCTTGGCACTCCCGAAGGTCAATGAGCAGTTCTTC.

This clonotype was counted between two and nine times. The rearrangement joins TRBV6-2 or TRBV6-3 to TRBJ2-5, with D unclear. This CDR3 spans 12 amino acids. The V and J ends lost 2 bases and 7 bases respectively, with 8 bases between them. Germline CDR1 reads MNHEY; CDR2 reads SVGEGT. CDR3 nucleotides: TGTGCCAGCAGTTACGGGGTAGCGACCCAGTACTTC. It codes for CASSYGVATQYF.

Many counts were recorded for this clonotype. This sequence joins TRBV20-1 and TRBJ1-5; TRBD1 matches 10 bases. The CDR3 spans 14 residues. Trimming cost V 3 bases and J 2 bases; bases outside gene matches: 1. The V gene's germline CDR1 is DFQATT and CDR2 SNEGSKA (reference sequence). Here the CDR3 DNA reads TGCAGTGCTAGGACAGGGGGCGGCAATCAGCCCCAGCATTTT. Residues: CSARTGGGNQPQHF.

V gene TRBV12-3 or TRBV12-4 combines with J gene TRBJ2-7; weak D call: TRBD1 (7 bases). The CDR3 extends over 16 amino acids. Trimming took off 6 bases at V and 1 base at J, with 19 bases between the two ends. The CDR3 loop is CASSAHRQGGSYEQYF. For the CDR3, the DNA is TGTGCCAGCAGCGCCCACAGGCAGGGGGGTTCCTACGAGCAGTACTTC.

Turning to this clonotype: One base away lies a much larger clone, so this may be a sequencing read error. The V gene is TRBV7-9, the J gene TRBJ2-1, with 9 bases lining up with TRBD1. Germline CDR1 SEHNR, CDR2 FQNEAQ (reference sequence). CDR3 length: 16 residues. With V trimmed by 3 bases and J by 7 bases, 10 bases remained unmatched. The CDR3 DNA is TGTGCCAGCAGCTTTTGTGTAGGACAGGGGCAAAATGAGCAGTTCTTC. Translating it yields CASSFCVGQGQNEQFF.

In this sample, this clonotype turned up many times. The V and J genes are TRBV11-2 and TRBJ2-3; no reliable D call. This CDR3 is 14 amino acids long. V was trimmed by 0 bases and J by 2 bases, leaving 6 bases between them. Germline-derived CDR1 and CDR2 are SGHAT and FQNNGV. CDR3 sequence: CASSLETATDTQYF. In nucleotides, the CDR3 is TGTGCCAGCAGCTTAGAGACGGCCACAGATACGCAGTATTTT. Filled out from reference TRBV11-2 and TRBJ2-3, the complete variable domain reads EAGVAQSPRYKIIEKRQSVAFWCNPISGHATLYWYQQILGQGPKLLIQFQNNGVVDDSQLPKDRFSAERLKGVDSTLKIQPAKLEDSAVYLCASSLETATDTQYFGPGTRLTVL.

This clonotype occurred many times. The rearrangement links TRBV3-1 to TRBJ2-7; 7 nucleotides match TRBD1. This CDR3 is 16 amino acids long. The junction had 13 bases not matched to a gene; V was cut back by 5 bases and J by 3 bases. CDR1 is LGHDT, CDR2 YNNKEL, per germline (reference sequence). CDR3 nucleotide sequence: TGTGCCAGCAGCTGGGGGACAGCGTCTGCAAACTACGAGCAGTACTTC. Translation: CASSWGTASANYEQYF.

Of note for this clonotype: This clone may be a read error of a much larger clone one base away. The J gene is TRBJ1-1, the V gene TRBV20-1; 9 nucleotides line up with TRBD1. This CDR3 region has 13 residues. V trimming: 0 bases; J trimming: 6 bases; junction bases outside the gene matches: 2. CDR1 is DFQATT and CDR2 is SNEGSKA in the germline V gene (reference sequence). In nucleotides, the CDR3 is TGCAGTGCTAGAGAACGGACAGGGGCTGAAGCTTTCTTT. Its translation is CSARERTGAEAFF.

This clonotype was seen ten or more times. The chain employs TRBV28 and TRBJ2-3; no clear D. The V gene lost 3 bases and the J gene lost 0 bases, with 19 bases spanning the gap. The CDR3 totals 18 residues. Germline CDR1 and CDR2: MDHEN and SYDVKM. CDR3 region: CASSFTPRRAVSTDTQYF. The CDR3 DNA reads TGTGCCAGCAGTTTTACCCCACGACGGGCAGTTAGCACAGATACGCAGTATTTT.

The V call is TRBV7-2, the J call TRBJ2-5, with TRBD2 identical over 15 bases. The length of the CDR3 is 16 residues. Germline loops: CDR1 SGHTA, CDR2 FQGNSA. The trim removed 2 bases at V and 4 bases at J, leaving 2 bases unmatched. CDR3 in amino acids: CASSLQGLAGGETQYF. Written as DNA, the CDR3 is TGTGCCAGCAGCTTACAGGGACTAGCGGGGGGAGAGACCCAGTACTTC.

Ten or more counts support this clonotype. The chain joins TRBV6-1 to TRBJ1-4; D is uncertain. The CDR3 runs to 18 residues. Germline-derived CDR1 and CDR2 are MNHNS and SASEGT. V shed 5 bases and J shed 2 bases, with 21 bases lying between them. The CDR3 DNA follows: TGTGCCAGCAGTTCTCCGAGGGAGGCCTCCCCGACTAATGAAAAACTGTTTTTT. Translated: CASSSPREASPTNEKLFF.

The CDR3 DNA follows: TGTGCCATCAGTGCGGGACAGGTCTATGGCTACACCTTC. As protein: CAISAGQVYGYTF. This chain links TRBV10-3 with TRBJ1-2; 8 bases align to TRBD1. The CDR3 has 13 residues. The germline gives CDR1 ENHRY, CDR2 SYGVKD. V shed 4 bases and J 4 bases; nucleotides not matched to a gene: 2.

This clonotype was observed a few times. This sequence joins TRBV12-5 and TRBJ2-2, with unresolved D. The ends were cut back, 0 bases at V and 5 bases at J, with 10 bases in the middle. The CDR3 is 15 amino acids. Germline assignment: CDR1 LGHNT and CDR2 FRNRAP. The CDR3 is CASGLVPSATGELFF. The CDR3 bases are TGTGCTAGTGGTTTGGTACCCTCGGCTACCGGGGAGCTGTTTTTT.

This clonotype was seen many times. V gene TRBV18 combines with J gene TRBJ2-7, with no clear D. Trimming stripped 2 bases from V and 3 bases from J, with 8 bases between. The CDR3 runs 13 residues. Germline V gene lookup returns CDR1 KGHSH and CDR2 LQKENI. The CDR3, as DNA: TGTGCCAGCTCACCAGGGCGGTACTACGAGCAGTACTTC. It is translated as CASSPGRYYEQYF.

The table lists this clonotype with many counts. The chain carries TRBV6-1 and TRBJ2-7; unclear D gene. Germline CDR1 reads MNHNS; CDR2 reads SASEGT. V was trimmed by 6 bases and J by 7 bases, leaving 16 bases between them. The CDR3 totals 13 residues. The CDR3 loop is CASRSAGLGEQYF. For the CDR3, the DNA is TGTGCCAGCAGAAGTGCAGGATTGGGAGAGCAGTACTTC.

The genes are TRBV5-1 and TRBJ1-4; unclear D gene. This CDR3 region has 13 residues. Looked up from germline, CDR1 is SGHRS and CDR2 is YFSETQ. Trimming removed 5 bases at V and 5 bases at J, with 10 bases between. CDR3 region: CASSRQENEKLFF. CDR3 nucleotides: TGCGCCAGCAGTCGCCAGGAAAATGAAAAACTGTTTTTT.